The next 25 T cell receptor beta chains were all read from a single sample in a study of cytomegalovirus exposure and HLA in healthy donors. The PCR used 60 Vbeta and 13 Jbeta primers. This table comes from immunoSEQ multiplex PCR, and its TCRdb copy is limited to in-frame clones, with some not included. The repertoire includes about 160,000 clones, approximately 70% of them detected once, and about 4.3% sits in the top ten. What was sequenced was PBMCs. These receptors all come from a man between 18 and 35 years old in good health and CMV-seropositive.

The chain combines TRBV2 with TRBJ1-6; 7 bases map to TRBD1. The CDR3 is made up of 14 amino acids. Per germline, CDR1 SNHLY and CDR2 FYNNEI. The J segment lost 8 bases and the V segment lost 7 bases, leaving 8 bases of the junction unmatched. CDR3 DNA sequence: TGTGCCAGCAAGGAGACAGGGAGTTATTCACCCCTCCACTTT. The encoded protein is CASKETGSYSPLHF.

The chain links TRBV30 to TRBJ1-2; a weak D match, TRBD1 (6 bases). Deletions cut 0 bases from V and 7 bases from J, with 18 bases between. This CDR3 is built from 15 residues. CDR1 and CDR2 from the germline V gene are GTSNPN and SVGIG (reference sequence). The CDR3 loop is CAWSVVLRGAAGYTF. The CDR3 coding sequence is TGTGCCTGGAGTGTAGTATTGCGGGGGGCAGCTGGCTACACCTTC. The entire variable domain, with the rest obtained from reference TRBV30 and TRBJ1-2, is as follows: SQTIHQWPATLVQPVGSPLSLECTVEGTSNPNLYWYRQAAGRGLQLLFYSVGIGQISSEVPQNLSASRPQDRQFILSSKKLLLSDSGFYLCAWSVVLRGAAGYTFGSGTRLTVV.

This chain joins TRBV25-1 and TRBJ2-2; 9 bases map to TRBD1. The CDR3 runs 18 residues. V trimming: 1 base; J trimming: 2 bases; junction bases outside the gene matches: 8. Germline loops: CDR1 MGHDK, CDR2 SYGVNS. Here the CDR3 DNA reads TGTGCCAGCAGTGAATTCCTCCGGACAGGGGAAAACACCGGGGAGCTGTTTTTT. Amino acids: CASSEFLRTGENTGELFF.

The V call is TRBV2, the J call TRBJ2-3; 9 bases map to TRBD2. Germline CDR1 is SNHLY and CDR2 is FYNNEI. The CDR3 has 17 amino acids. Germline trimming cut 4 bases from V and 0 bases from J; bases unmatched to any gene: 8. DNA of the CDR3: TGTGCCAGCAGTGGAGATAGCGGGGGAGGTAGCACAGATACGCAGTATTTT. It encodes CASSGDSGGGSTDTQYF.

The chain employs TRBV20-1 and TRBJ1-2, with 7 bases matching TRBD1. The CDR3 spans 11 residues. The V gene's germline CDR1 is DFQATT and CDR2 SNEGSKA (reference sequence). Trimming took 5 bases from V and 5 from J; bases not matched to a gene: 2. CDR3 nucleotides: TGCAGTGCTCCGACAGGGTATGGCTACACCTTC. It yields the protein CSAPTGYGYTF.

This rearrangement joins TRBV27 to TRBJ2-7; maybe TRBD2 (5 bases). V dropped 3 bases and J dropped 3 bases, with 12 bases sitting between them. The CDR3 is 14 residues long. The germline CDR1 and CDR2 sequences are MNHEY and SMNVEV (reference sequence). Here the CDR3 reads CASSFSAGDYEQYV. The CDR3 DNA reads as TGTGCCAGCAGTTTTTCCGCGGGTGACTACGAGCAGTACGTC.

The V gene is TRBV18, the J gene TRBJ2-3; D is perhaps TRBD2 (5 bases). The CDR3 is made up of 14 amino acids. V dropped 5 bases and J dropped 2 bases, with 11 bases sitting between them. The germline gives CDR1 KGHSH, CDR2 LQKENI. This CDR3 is CASSRTGPTDTQYF. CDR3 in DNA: TGTGCCAGCTCAAGGACTGGCCCCACAGATACGCAGTATTTT.

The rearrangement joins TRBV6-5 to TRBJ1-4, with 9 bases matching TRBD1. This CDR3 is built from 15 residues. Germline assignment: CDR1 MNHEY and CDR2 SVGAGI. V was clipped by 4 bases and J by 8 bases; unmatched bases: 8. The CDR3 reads CASSWGQGRKEKLFF. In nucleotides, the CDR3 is TGTGCCAGCAGTTGGGGACAGGGACGGAAAGAAAAACTGTTTTTT.

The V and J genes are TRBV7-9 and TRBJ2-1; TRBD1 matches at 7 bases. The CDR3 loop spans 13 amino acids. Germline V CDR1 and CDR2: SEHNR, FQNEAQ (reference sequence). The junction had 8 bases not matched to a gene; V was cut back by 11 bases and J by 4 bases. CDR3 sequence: CAGHGTVYNEQFF. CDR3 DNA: TGTGCCGGACACGGGACAGTTTACAATGAGCAGTTCTTC.

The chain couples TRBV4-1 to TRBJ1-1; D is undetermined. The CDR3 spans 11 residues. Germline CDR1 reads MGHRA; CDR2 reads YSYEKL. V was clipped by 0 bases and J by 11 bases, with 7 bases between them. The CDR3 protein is CASSQEREAFF. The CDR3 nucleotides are TGCGCCAGCAGCCAAGAAAGGGAGGCTTTCTTT.

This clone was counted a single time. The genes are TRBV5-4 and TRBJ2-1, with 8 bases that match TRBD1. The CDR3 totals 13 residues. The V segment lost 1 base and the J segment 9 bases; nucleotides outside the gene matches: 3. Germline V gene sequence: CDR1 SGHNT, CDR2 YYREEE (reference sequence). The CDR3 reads CASSLIQGGEQFF. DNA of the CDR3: TGTGCCAGCAGCTTGATACAGGGGGGTGAGCAGTTCTTC. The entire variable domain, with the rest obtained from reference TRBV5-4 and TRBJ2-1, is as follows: ETGVTQSPTHLIKTRGQQVTLRCSSQSGHNTVSWYQQALGQGPQFIFQYYREEENGRGNFPPRFSGLQFPNYSSELNVNALELDDSALYLCASSLIQGGEQFFGPGTRLTVL.

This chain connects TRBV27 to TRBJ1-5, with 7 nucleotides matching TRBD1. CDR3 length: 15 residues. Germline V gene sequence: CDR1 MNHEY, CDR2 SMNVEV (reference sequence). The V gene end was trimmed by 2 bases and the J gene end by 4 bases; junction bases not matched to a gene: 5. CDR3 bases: TGTGCCAGCAGTTTAGGAACAGGGGCGAATCAGCCCCAGCATTTT. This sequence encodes CASSLGTGANQPQHF.

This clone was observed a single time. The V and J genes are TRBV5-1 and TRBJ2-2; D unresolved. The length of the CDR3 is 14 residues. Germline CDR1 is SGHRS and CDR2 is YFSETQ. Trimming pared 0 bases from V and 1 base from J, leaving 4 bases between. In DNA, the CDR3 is TGCGCCAGCAGCTTGGCACAGAACACCGGGGAGCTGTTTTTT. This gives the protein CASSLAQNTGELFF.

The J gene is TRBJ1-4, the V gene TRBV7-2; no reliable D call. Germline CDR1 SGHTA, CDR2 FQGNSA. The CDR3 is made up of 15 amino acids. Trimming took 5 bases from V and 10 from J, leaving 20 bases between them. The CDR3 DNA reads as TGTGCCAGCAGCACCCCTCTGGGCCAGGCCGGAAAACTGTTTTTT. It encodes CASSTPLGQAGKLFF.

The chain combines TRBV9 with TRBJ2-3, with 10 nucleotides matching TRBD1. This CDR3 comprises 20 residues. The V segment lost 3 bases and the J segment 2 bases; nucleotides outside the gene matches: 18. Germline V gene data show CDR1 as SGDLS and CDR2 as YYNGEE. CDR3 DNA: TGTGCCAGCAGCGATGGGTCTGGGACAGGGGCCGCCCTACACACAGATACGCAGTATTTT. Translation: CASSDGSGTGAALHTDTQYF. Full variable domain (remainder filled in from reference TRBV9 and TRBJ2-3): DSGVTQTPKHLITATGQRVTLRCSPRSGDLSVYWYQQSLDQGLQFLIQYYNGEERAKGNILERFSAQQFPDLHSELNLSSLELGDSALYFCASSDGSGTGAALHTDTQYFGPGTRLTVL.

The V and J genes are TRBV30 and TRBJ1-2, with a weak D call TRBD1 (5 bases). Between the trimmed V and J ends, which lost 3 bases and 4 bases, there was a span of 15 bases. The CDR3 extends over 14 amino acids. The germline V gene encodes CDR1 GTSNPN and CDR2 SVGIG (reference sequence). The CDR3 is CAWRGEGVTYGYTF. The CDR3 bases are TGTGCCTGGAGGGGGGAGGGTGTTACCTATGGCTACACCTTC.

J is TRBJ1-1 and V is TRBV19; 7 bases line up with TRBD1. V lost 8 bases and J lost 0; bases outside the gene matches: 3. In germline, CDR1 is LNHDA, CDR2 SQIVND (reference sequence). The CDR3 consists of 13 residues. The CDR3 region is CASGQDMNTEAFF. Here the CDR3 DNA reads TGTGCCAGTGGACAGGACATGAACACTGAAGCTTTCTTT.

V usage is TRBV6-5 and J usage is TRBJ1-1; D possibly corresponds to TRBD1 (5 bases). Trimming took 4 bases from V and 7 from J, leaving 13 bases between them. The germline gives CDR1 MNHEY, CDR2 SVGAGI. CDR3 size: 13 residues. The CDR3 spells CASSSGYSVEAFF. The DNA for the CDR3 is TGTGCCAGCAGTTCAGGGTATTCGGTTGAAGCTTTCTTT.

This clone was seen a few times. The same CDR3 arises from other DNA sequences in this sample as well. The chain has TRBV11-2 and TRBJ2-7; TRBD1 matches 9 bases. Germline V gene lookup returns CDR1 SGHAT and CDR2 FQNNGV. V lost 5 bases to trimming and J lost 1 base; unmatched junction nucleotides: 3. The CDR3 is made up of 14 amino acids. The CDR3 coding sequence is TGTGCCAGCAGCCTCGGGACAGGGTCCTACGAGCAGTACGTC. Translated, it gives CASSLGTGSYEQYV.

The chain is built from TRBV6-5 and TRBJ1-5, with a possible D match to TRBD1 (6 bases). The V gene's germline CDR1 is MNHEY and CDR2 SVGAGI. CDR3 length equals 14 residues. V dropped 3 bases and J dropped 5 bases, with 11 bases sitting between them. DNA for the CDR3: TGTGCCAGCAGTTATCGGGGGGCGTATCAGCCCCAGCATTTT. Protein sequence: CASSYRGAYQPQHF.

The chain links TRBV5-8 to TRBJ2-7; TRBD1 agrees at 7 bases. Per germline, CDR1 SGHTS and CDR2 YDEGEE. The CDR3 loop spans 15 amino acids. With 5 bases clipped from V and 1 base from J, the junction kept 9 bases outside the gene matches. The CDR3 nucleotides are TGTGCCAGCAGTCCCCGAGACAGGGCATCCTACGAGCAGTACGTC. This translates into CASSPRDRASYEQYV.

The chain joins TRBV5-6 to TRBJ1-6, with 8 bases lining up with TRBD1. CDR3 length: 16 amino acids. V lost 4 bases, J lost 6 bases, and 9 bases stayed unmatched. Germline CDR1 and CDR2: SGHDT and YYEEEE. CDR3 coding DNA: TGTGCCAGCAGCGTCGACAGGGGTTGGGGTAATTCACCCCTCCACTTT. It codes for CASSVDRGWGNSPLHF.

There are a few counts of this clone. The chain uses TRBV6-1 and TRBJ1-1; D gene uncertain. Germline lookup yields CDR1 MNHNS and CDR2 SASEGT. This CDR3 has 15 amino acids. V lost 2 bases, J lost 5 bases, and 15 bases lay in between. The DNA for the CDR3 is TGTGCCAGCAGTGAATTATCGGGGATAAGGACTGAAGCTTTCTTT. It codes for CASSELSGIRTEAFF.

Here the CDR3 reads CASSLAGGYEQYV. CDR3 coding DNA: TGTGCCAGCAGCTTAGCGGGGGGGTACGAGCAGTACGTC. This chain links TRBV7-9 with TRBJ2-7; 7 bases match TRBD2. The V segment lost 0 bases and the J segment 4 bases; nucleotides outside the gene matches: 0. This CDR3 comprises 13 residues. The germline V gene encodes CDR1 SEHNR and CDR2 FQNEAQ (reference sequence).

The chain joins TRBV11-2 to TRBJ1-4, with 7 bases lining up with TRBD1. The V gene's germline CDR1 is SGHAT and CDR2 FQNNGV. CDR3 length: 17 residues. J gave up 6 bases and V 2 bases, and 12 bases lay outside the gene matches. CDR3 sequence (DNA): TGTGCCAGCAGCTTACGTTACAGGGGTGAGGTAGATGAAAAACTGTTTTTT. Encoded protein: CASSLRYRGEVDEKLFF.